Shown below are 20 T cell receptor beta chains from a single sample sequenced in a study of OX40 agonist ivuxolimab in advanced cancers. Clones were read by immunoSEQ multiplex PCR, and TCRdb kept only the in-frame ones, dropping some. The sample includes around 78,000 clones, around 86% seen only once; the top ten take over 0.2%. The sample in question was CD4+ or CD8+ T cells sorted from blood, obtained in a trial of the OX40 agonist ivuxolimab. These receptors originate from an adult with an advanced solid tumor such as melanoma, head and neck, liver or kidney cancer.

V and J are TRBV6-4 and TRBJ2-1, with 16 bases fitting TRBD2. The junction had 3 bases not matched to a gene; V was cut back by 4 bases and J by 9 bases. CDR3 length equals 15 residues. Germline V CDR1 and CDR2: MRHNA, SNTAGT. CDR3 nucleotides: TGTGCCAGCAGTGGAGGGACTAGCGGGAGGGGTGAGCAGTTCTTC. It specifies CASSGGTSGRGEQFF.

This clone was picked up a small number of times. The chain combines TRBV5-6 with TRBJ2-2; the match to TRBD2 covers 11 bases. The germline gives CDR1 SGHDT, CDR2 YYEEEE. The length of the CDR3 is 19 residues. Trimming cost V 4 bases and J 2 bases; bases outside gene matches: 13. The CDR3 sequence: CASSPPPGLAVPNTGELFF. The CDR3, as DNA: TGTGCCAGCAGCCCCCCCCCGGGACTAGCGGTGCCTAACACCGGGGAGCTGTTTTTT.

This clone was counted between two and nine times. The rearrangement links TRBV11-3 to TRBJ2-3; maybe TRBD2 (5 bases). This CDR3 has 12 amino acids. Germline V gene lookup returns CDR1 SGHNT and CDR2 YENEEA. The V end was cut by 4 bases, the J end by 6 bases, with 8 bases between. The CDR3 loop reads CASSYSGDTQYF. The CDR3 DNA sequence: TGTGCCAGCAGCTACTCGGGGGATACGCAGTATTTT.

J is TRBJ1-6 and V is TRBV5-5; D perhaps matches TRBD1 (5 bases). Germline V lookup: CDR1 SGHKS, CDR2 YYEKEE (reference sequence). This CDR3 region has 15 residues. V was cut by 4 bases and J by 7 bases, with 15 bases left in between. The CDR3 nucleotides are TGTGCCAGCAGCCCCCCCGGGACTGCGAATTCACCCCTCCACTTT. Translating gives CASSPPGTANSPLHF. Looking up the rest from reference TRBV5-5 and TRBJ1-6 gives the full variable domain: DAGVTQSPTHLIKTRGQQVTLRCSPISGHKSVSWYQQVLGQGPQFIFQYYEKEERGRGNFPDRFSARQFPNYSSELNVNALLLGDSALYLCASSPPGTANSPLHFGNGTRLTVT.

V gene TRBV13 combines with J gene TRBJ1-1; D perhaps matches TRBD1 (6 bases). Germline assignment: CDR1 PRHDT and CDR2 FYEKMQ (reference sequence). Deletions cut 5 bases from V and 5 bases from J, with 21 bases between. The CDR3 extends over 16 amino acids. CDR3 protein: CASSQRSRGARTEAFF. CDR3 in DNA: TGTGCCAGCAGCCAACGGTCAAGGGGGGCGAGGACTGAAGCTTTCTTT.

V usage is TRBV7-9 and J usage is TRBJ1-6; D is perhaps TRBD1 (6 bases). Trimming took off 5 bases at V and 4 bases at J, with 12 bases between the two ends. CDR1 is SEHNR, CDR2 FQNEAQ, per germline (reference sequence). This CDR3 contains 15 residues. The CDR3 DNA follows: TGTGCCAGCAGCAAAGAGGACAGATATAATTCACCCCTCCACTTT. It specifies CASSKEDRYNSPLHF.

The count of this clone is one. This chain joins TRBV5-1 and TRBJ2-2; TRBD2 might be the D (5 bases). Trimming removed 5 bases from V and 8 bases from J, with 16 bases in between. CDR1 and CDR2 (germline): SGHRS, YFSETQ. This CDR3 is built from 14 residues. CDR3 sequence reads: CASRADAFAGELFF. In nucleotides, the CDR3 is TGCGCCAGCAGAGCGGACGCATTCGCTGGGGAGCTGTTTTTT.

The table lists this clone with a few counts. The chain has TRBV29-1 and TRBJ1-5, with 10 bases aligning to TRBD1. There are 17 residues in the CDR3. Germline assignment: CDR1 SQVTM and CDR2 ANQGSEA. V trimming: 6 bases; J trimming: 2 bases; junction bases outside the gene matches: 13. The DNA of the CDR3 is TGCAGCGTGTCTGACCCTGGGACAGGGGCAGGCAATCAGCCCCAGCATTTT. Its translation: CSVSDPGTGAGNQPQHF.

The chain carries TRBV19 and TRBJ2-7, with 11 bases that match TRBD2. This CDR3 is 15 amino acids long. Germline trimming cut 2 bases from V and 0 bases from J; bases unmatched to any gene: 0. Per the germline V gene, CDR1 is LNHDA and CDR2 is SQIVND (reference sequence). CDR3 sequence reads: CASSITSGSSYEQYF. The CDR3 DNA follows: TGTGCCAGTAGTATAACTAGCGGGAGCTCCTACGAGCAGTACTTC.

This chain uses TRBV19 with TRBJ1-1; D gene uncertain. Trimming took off 7 bases at V and 0 bases at J, with 18 bases between the two ends. Germline loops: CDR1 LNHDA, CDR2 SQIVND (reference sequence). This CDR3 spans 16 amino acids. The CDR3 region is CASIPPAPAMNTEAFF. The CDR3 coding sequence is TGTGCCAGTATCCCCCCTGCTCCGGCCATGAACACTGAAGCTTTCTTT.

V gene TRBV7-9 combines with J gene TRBJ1-1; D is ambiguous. V was pared by 6 bases and J by 4 bases, with 6 bases between. Germline-derived CDR1 and CDR2 are SEHNR and FQNEAQ (reference sequence). The CDR3 length is 11 residues. The CDR3 sequence is CASSRGTEAFF. CDR3 coding DNA: TGTGCCAGCAGTCGTGGCACTGAAGCTTTCTTT.

The chain links TRBV19 to TRBJ1-2; D perhaps matches TRBD1 (6 bases). The CDR3 has 13 residues. The germline V gene has CDR1 LNHDA and CDR2 SQIVND (reference sequence). Trimming stripped 4 bases from V and 4 bases from J, with 10 bases between. In DNA form, the CDR3 reads TGTGCCAGTAGTAAAGGGACAAGCTATGGCTACACCTTC. This translates into CASSKGTSYGYTF. Full variable domain (missing parts from reference TRBV19 and TRBJ1-2): DGGITQSPKYLFRKEGQNVTLSCEQNLNHDAMYWYRQDPGQGLRLIYYSQIVNDFQKGDIAEGYSVSREKKESFPLTVTSAQKNPTAFYLCASSKGTSYGYTFGSGTRLTVV.

Regarding this clone: Within the sample, other DNA sequences also encode this same CDR3. This chain links TRBV7-9 with TRBJ2-7, with TRBD2 matching 13 bases. Germline values: CDR1 SEHNR, CDR2 FQNEAQ (reference sequence). V gave up 5 bases and J gave up 4 bases; unmatched junction bases: 11. The CDR3 is 17 residues long. The CDR3 here is CASSTSPGLAGEYEQYF. In DNA form, the CDR3 reads TGTGCCAGCAGCACGAGCCCTGGACTAGCGGGAGAGTACGAGCAGTACTTC. Together with reference TRBV7-9 and TRBJ2-7, the CDR3 gives the full variable domain: DTGVSQNPRHKITKRGQNVTFRCDPISEHNRLYWYRQTLGQGPEFLTYFQNEAQLEKSRLLSDRFSAERPKGSFSTLEIQRTEQGDSAMYLCASSTSPGLAGEYEQYFGPGTRLTVT.

V is TRBV18 and J is TRBJ2-7, with D possibly matching TRBD2 (5 bases). The CDR3 is 14 amino acids. The germline V gene encodes CDR1 KGHSH and CDR2 LQKENI. The V end lost 6 bases, the J end lost 7 bases, and 19 bases lay between the germline ends. Here the CDR3 reads CASSQPRESGEQYF. Here the CDR3 DNA reads TGTGCCAGCTCCCAACCGCGAGAATCGGGGGAGCAGTACTTC.

This chain uses TRBV4-1 with TRBJ2-1, with D possibly matching TRBD2 (6 bases). Trimming shortened V by 1 base and J by 6 bases, and 7 bases separated the two germline ends. Germline lookup yields CDR1 MGHRA and CDR2 YSYEKL. The length of the CDR3 is 13 residues. The CDR3 DNA sequence: TGCGCCAGCAGCCAAGGGAGGGGCAATGAGCAGTTCTTC. It encodes CASSQGRGNEQFF.

The chain combines TRBV18 with TRBJ2-7; 9 bases are shared with TRBD1. The ends lost 3 bases at V and 3 bases at J; junction bases unmatched: 3. The CDR3 covers 14 residues. Germline V gene data show CDR1 as KGHSH and CDR2 as LQKENI. DNA of the CDR3: TGTGCCAGCTCACCCTTGGACAGGGGCTACGAGCAGTACTTC. Protein sequence: CASSPLDRGYEQYF.

V and J are TRBV7-9 and TRBJ2-3, with D perhaps TRBD2 (6 bases). Germline loops: CDR1 SEHNR, CDR2 FQNEAQ (reference sequence). The CDR3 runs to 13 residues. Trimming removed 9 bases from V and 1 base from J, with 11 bases in between. The CDR3 DNA is TGTGCCAGAGACGGGAGCGGCACAGATACGCAGTATTTT. Encoded protein: CARDGSGTDTQYF.

This chain uses TRBV7-2 with TRBJ1-2; D is possibly TRBD1 (6 bases). V shed 1 base and J shed 2 bases, with 14 bases lying between them. This CDR3 contains 16 residues. Germline V gives CDR1 SGHTA, CDR2 FQGNSA. The CDR3 sequence is CASSLEPTTGNYGYTF. The CDR3 DNA reads as TGTGCCAGCAGCTTAGAGCCTACTACAGGGAACTATGGCTACACCTTC. Full variable domain (missing parts from reference TRBV7-2 and TRBJ1-2): GAGVSQSPSNKVTEKGKDVELRCDPISGHTALYWYRQSLGQGLEFLIYFQGNSAPDKSGLPSDRFSAERTGGSVSTLTIQRTQQEDSAVYLCASSLEPTTGNYGYTFGSGTRLTVV.

This rearrangement joins TRBV7-6 to TRBJ2-3, with D perhaps given as TRBD1 or TRBD2 (5 bases each). Germline V gives CDR1 SGHVS, CDR2 FNYEAQ. V was cut by 5 bases and J by 6 bases, with 18 bases left in between. CDR3 size: 15 residues. Here the CDR3 reads CASSPNWGSKDTQYF. CDR3 DNA sequence: TGTGCCAGCAGCCCGAATTGGGGGAGTAAGGATACGCAGTATTTT.

This chain joins TRBV19 and TRBJ2-7; 7 bases map to TRBD1. V lost 5 bases and J lost 2; bases outside the gene matches: 6. Per germline, CDR1 LNHDA and CDR2 SQIVND (reference sequence). There are 14 residues in the CDR3. The CDR3 loop is CASSADRMAYEQYF. The CDR3 DNA sequence: TGTGCCAGTAGTGCGGACAGGATGGCCTACGAGCAGTACTTC.